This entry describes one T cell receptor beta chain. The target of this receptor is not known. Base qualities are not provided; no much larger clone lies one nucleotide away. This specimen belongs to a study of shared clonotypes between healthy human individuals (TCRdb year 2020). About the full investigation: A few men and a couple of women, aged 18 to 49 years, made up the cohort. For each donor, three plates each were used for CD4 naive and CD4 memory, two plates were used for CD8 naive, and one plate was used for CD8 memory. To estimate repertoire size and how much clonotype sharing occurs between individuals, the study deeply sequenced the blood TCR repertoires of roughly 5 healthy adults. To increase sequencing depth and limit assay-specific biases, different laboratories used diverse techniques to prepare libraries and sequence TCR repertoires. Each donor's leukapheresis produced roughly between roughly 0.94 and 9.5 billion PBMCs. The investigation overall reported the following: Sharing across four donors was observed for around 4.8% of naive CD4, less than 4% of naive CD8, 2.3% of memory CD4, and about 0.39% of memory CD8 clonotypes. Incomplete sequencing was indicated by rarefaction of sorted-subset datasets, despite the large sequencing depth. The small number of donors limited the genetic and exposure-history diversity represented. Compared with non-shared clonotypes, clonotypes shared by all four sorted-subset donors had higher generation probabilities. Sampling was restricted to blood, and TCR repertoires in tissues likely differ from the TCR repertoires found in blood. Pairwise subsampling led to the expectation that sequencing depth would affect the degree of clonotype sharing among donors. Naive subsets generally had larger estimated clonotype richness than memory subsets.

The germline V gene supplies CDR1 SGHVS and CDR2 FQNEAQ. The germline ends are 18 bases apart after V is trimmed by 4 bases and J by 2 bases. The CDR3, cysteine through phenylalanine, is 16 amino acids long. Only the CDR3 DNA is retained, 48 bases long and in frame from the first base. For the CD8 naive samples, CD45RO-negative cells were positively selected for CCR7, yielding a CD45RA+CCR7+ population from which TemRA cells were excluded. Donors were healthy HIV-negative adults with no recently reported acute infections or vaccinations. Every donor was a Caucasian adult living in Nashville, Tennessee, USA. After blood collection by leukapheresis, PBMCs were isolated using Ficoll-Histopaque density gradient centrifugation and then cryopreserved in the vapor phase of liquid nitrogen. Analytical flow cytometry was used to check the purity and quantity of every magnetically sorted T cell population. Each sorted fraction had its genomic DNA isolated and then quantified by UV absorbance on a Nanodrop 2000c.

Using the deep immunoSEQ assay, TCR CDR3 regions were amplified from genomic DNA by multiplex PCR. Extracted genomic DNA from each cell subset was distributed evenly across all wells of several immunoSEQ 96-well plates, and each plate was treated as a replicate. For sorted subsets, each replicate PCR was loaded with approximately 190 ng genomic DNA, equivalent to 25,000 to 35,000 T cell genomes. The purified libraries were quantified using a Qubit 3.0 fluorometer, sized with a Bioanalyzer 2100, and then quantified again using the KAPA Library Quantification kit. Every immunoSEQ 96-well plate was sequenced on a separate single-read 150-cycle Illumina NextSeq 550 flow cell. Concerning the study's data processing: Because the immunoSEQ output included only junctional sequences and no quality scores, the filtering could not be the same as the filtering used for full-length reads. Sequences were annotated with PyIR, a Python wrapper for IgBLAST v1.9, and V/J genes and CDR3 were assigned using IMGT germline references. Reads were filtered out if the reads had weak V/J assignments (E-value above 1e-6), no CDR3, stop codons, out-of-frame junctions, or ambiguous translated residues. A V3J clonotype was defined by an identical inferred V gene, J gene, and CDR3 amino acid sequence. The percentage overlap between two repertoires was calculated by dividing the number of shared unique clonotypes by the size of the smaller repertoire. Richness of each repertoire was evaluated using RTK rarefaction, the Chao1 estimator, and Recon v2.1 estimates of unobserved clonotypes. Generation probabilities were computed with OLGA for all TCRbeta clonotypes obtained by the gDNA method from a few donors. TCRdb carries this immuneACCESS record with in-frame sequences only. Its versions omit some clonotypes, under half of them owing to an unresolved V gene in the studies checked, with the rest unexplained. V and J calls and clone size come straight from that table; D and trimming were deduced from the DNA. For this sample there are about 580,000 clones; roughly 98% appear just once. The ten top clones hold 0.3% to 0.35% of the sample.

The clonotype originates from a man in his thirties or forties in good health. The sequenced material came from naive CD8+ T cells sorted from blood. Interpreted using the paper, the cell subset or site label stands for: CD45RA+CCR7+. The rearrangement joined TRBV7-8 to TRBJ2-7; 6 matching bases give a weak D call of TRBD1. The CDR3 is CASSSTGRDGTYEQYF. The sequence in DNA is TGTGCCAGCAGCTCTACAGGGAGAGACGGAACCTACGAGCAGTACTTC.